These T cell receptor beta chains were read from a single sample in a study of OX40 agonist ivuxolimab in advanced cancers. Generated by immunoSEQ multiplex PCR, the TCRdb table keeps only in-frame clones and is missing some. The sample has 76,000 or so clones, 65% to 90% seen once; the top ten hold roughly 0.66%. The material sequenced was CD4+ or CD8+ T cells sorted from blood, taken in a trial of the OX40 agonist ivuxolimab. The receptors were gathered from an adult with an advanced solid tumor such as melanoma, head and neck, liver or kidney cancer. Each CDR3 is given with its conserved first and last residue. The D gene is left open where the match is weak. Only part of the rows carry a size: once, few, many, or a class if the clone is expanded.

clone_size	v_call	d_call	j_call	cdr3_aa	cdr3_nt
NA	TRBV18	NA	TRBJ2-2	CASSPKAGTLITGELFF	TGTGCCAGCTCACCGAAGGCCGGGACTTTGATCACCGGGGAGCTGTTTTTT
once	TRBV6-5	TRBD1	TRBJ1-1	CASSSYEGTGNTEAFF	TGTGCCAGCAGTTCCTACGAAGGGACAGGGAACACTGAAGCTTTCTTT
NA	TRBV9	NA	TRBJ2-7	CASSQNHRAYEQYF	TGTGCCAGCAGCCAAAACCACCGGGCCTACGAGCAGTACTTC
NA	TRBV6-5	NA	TRBJ2-7	CASSRGESGSYEQYF	TGTGCCAGCAGTCGAGGAGAGTCGGGGTCCTACGAGCAGTACTTC
NA	TRBV29-1	NA	TRBJ1-5	CSVGPGPSQPQHF	TGCAGCGTTGGGCCAGGGCCATCCCAGCCCCAGCATTTT
NA	TRBV6-6	TRBD1	TRBJ1-2	CASRRQGDYGYTF	TGTGCCAGCAGGAGACAGGGAGACTATGGCTACACCTTC
NA	TRBV7-6	TRBD2	TRBJ2-3	CASRQLAGTTDTQYF	TGTGCCAGCAGACAACTAGCGGGGACTACAGATACGCAGTATTTT
few	TRBV6-1	NA	TRBJ2-3	CASNGDTDTQYF	TGTGCCAGCAATGGTGATACAGATACGCAGTATTTT
once	TRBV18	TRBD1	TRBJ2-5	CASSPETGGRETQYF	TGTGCCAGCTCACCAGAGACAGGGGGACGAGAGACCCAGTACTTC
NA	TRBV7-9	NA	TRBJ1-2	CASSLESGFGYTF	TGTGCCAGCAGCTTAGAATCAGGGTTTGGCTACACCTTC
NA	TRBV7-2	NA	TRBJ1-1	CASSLRARGGTEAFF	TGTGCCAGCAGCTTACGAGCCAGGGGTGGGACTGAAGCTTTCTTT
NA	TRBV29-1	NA	TRBJ2-7	CSVADTHSGYEQYF	TGCAGCGTCGCGGACACCCACTCGGGCTACGAGCAGTACTTC
NA	TRBV5-1	TRBD1	TRBJ2-2	CASSLGQGMTLAGELFF	TGCGCCAGCAGCCTGGGACAGGGAATGACGTTAGCCGGGGAGCTGTTTTTT
NA	TRBV4-3	TRBD2	TRBJ2-5	CASSQEVAGGGETQYF	TGCGCCAGCAGCCAAGAGGTAGCGGGGGGAGGAGAGACCCAGTACTTC
NA	TRBV7-8	TRBD1	TRBJ1-5	CASSPPGQWSNQPQHF	TGTGCCAGCAGCCCCCCGGGACAGTGGAGCAATCAGCCCCAGCATTTT
NA	TRBV25-1	NA	TRBJ2-5	CASSPRLETQYF	TGTGCCAGCAGTCCCCGGCTGGAGACCCAGTACTTC
NA	TRBV5-4	NA	TRBJ1-4	CASKRTGSTNEKLFF	TGTGCCAGCAAACGCACAGGGTCAACTAATGAAAAACTGTTTTTT
NA	TRBV5-6	TRBD1	TRBJ2-3	CASSWDRGLLGTDTQYF	TGTGCCAGCAGCTGGGACAGGGGGCTATTAGGCACAGATACGCAGTATTTT
NA	TRBV6-5	TRBD1	TRBJ2-2	CASRANRGGELFF	TGTGCCAGCAGGGCAAACAGGGGCGGGGAGCTGTTTTTT
once	TRBV7-8	TRBD2	TRBJ2-1	CASSLRRGVTYNEQFF	TGTGCCAGCAGCTTAAGGCGGGGGGTGACCTACAATGAGCAGTTCTTC
NA	TRBV9	NA	TRBJ1-2	CASSANTGLGYGYTF	TGTGCCAGCAGCGCAAACACAGGGCTCGGCTATGGCTACACCTTC
NA	TRBV7-9	NA	TRBJ2-2	CASRPAGATGELFF	TGTGCCAGTCGGCCCGCAGGGGCCACCGGGGAGCTGTTTTTT
NA	TRBV5-6	NA	TRBJ2-7	CASSLIGRNYEQYF	TGTGCCAGCAGCTTAATTGGTCGCAACTACGAGCAGTACTTC
NA	TRBV10-3	NA	TRBJ1-2	CAIRTPEWRGNYGYTF	TGTGCCATCAGGACGCCCGAATGGAGGGGGAACTATGGCTACACCTTC
NA	TRBV7-9	NA	TRBJ2-7	CASSLALALGKGVYEQYF	TGTGCCAGCAGCTTAGCATTAGCCTTAGGAAAGGGAGTCTACGAGCAGTACTTC
NA	TRBV6-5	NA	TRBJ2-3	CASNRDVTDTQYF	TGTGCCAGCAATAGGGATGTAACAGATACGCAGTATTTT
few	TRBV7-8	NA	TRBJ2-1	CASSQQLVRDEQFF	TGTGCCAGCAGCCAACAACTAGTACGTGATGAGCAGTTCTTC
NA	TRBV10-3	TRBD2	TRBJ2-3	CAISSVAGGRRDTQYF	TGTGCCATCAGCTCCGTAGCGGGGGGGCGGAGAGATACGCAGTATTTT
NA	TRBV7-8	NA	TRBJ2-5	CASSLEGSLARETQYF	TGTGCCAGCAGCTTAGAGGGTTCGCTAGCGAGGGAGACCCAGTACTTC
NA	TRBV7-2	TRBD2	TRBJ2-7	CASSSQRGSAYEQYF	TGTGCCAGCAGCTCGCAGCGGGGGAGCGCCTACGAGCAGTACTTC
NA	TRBV15	NA	TRBJ2-2	CATSRDVGAGSNGELFF	TGTGCCACCAGCAGAGATGTAGGGGCGGGGTCAAACGGGGAGCTGTTTTTT
NA	TRBV6-5	TRBD1	TRBJ1-2	CASSYSGTGAYGYTF	TGTGCCAGCAGTTACTCAGGGACAGGAGCATATGGCTACACCTTC
NA	TRBV7-3	NA	TRBJ1-6	CASSTPGSPLHF	TGTGCCAGCAGCACCCCAGGGTCACCCCTCCACTTT
NA	TRBV10-3	TRBD1	TRBJ2-2	CAIRPGQGVTGELFF	TGTGCCATCAGACCGGGACAGGGGGTCACCGGGGAGCTGTTTTTT
NA	TRBV6-4	TRBD1	TRBJ1-6	CASSETGWYNSPLHF	TGTGCCAGCAGTGAGACAGGGTGGTATAATTCACCCCTCCACTTT
NA	TRBV6-6	NA	TRBJ1-5	CASSSQRNSNQPQHF	TGTGCCAGCAGTTCTCAGAGAAATAGCAATCAGCCCCAGCATTTT
NA	TRBV7-9	NA	TRBJ2-5	CASRGGASETQYF	TGTGCCAGCAGGGGGGGTGCCTCAGAGACCCAGTACTTC
NA	TRBV27	NA	TRBJ2-1	CASRIGSYNEQFF	TGTGCCAGCAGAATCGGCTCCTACAATGAGCAGTTCTTC
NA	TRBV18	NA	TRBJ1-4	CASSPQRGGEKLFF	TGTGCCAGCTCACCCCAAAGGGGCGGTGAAAAACTGTTTTTT
NA	TRBV5-5	NA	TRBJ1-3	CASSLAGDGNTIYF	TGTGCCAGCAGCTTGGCAGGGGACGGAAACACCATATATTTT
NA	TRBV5-4	TRBD2	TRBJ2-1	CASSSSGLGIYNEQFF	TGTGCCAGCAGCTCATCGGGACTAGGGATATACAATGAGCAGTTCTTC
NA	TRBV20-1	NA	TRBJ1-2	CSAGGYTF	TGCAGTGCTGGTGGCTACACCTTC
NA	TRBV27	NA	TRBJ2-5	CASRGSRLQETQYF	TGTGCCAGCAGGGGGAGCAGACTACAAGAGACCCAGTACTTC
NA	TRBV11-1	TRBD1	TRBJ2-2	CASRRTGGYTGELFF	TGTGCCAGCAGGCGGACAGGGGGCTACACCGGGGAGCTGTTTTTT
NA	TRBV18	TRBD1	TRBJ1-1	CASSPGQGLWGNTEAFF	TGTGCCAGCTCACCCGGACAGGGATTATGGGGTAACACTGAAGCTTTCTTT